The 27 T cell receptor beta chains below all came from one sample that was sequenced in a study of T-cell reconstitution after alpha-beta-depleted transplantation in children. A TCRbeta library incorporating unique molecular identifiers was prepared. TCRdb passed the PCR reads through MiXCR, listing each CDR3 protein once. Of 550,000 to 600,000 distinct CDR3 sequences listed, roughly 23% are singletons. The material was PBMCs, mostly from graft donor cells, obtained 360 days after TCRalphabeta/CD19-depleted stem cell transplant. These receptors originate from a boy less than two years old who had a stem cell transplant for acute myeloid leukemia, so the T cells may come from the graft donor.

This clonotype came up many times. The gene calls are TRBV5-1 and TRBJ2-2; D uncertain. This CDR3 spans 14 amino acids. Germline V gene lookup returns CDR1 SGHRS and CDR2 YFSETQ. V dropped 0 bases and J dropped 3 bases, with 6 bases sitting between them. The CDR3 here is CASSLAGDTGELFF. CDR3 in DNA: TGCGCCAGCAGCTTGGCGGGTGACACCGGGGAGCTGTTTTTT.

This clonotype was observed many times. CDR3: CSARDYAQGARETQYF. DNA of the CDR3: TGCAGTGCTAGAGATTATGCGCAGGGGGCAAGAGAGACCCAGTACTTC. This chain uses TRBV20-1 with TRBJ2-5; 8 bases align to TRBD1. This CDR3 comprises 16 residues. The ends lost 0 bases at V and 4 bases at J; junction bases unmatched: 10. The V gene's germline CDR1 is DFQATT and CDR2 SNEGSKA (reference sequence).

DNA of the CDR3: TGTGCCAGCAGTGACCTAATATCCGGGACAGGGAGTCTTAACTATGGCTACACCTTC. This gives the protein CASSDLISGTGSLNYGYTF. The rearrangement uses TRBV25-1 and TRBJ1-2; 9 nucleotides align to TRBD1. The CDR3 has 19 residues. Germline CDR1 MGHDK, CDR2 SYGVNS. With V trimmed by 3 bases and J by 1 base, 15 bases remained unmatched.

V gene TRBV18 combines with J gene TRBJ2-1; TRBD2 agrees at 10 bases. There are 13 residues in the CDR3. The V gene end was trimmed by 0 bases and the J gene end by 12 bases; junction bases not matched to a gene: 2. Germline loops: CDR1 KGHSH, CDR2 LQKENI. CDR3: CASSPPSGGSQFF. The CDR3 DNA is TGTGCCAGCTCACCACCTAGCGGGGGGTCGCAGTTCTTC.

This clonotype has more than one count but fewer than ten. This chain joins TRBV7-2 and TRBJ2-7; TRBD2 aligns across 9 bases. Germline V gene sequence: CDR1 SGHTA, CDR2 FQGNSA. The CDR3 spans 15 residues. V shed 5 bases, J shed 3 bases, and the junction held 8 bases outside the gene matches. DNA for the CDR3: TGTGCCAGCAGCCCTATAGCGGGGGCCTACTACGAGCAGTACTTC. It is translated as CASSPIAGAYYEQYF.

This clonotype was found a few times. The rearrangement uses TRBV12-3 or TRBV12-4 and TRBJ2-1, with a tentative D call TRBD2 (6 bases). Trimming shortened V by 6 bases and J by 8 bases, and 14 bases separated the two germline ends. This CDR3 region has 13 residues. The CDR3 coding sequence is TGTGCCAGCAGGCGCGGGATTAATTATGAGCAGTTCTTC. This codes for CASRRGINYEQFF.

Here the CDR3 reads CASSRTGTDTGELFF. The DNA of the CDR3 is TGTGCCAGCAGCCGGACAGGGACGGACACCGGGGAGCTGTTTTTT. The V gene is TRBV6-1, the J gene TRBJ2-2; 8 bases are shared with TRBD1. The J segment lost 3 bases and the V segment lost 6 bases, leaving 6 bases of the junction unmatched. The CDR3 spans 15 residues. Germline loops: CDR1 MNHNS, CDR2 SASEGT.

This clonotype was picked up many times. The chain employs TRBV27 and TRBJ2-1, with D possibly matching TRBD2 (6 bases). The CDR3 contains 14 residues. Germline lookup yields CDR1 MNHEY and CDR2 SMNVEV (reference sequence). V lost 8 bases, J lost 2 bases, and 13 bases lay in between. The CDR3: CASPRTTPYNEQFF. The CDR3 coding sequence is TGTGCCAGCCCACGGACTACCCCCTACAATGAGCAGTTCTTC.

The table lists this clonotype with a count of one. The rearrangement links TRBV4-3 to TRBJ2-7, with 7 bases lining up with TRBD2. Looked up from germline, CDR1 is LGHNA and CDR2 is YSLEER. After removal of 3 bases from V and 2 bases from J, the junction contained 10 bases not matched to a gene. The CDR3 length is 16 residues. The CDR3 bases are TGCGCCAGCAGCCATGATGCCGGGGGGACCCCCTACGAGCAGTACTTC. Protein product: CASSHDAGGTPYEQYF.

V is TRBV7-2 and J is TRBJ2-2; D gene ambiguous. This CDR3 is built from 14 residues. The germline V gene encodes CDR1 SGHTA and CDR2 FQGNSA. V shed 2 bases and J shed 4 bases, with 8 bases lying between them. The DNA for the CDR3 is TGTGCCAGCAGCTTATCTTTCCTCACCGGGGAGCTGTTTTTT. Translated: CASSLSFLTGELFF. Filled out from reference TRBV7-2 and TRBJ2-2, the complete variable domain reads GAGVSQSPSNKVTEKGKDVELRCDPISGHTALYWYRQSLGQGLEFLIYFQGNSAPDKSGLPSDRFSAERTGGSVSTLTIQRTQQEDSAVYLCASSLSFLTGELFFGEGSRLTVL.

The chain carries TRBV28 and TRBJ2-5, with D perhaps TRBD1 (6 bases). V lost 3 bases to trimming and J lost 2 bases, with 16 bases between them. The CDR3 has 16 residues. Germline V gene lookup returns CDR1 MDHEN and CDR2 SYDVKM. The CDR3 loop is CASSLTDSITQETQYF. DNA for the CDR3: TGTGCCAGCAGTTTGACGGACAGCATTACTCAAGAGACCCAGTACTTC.

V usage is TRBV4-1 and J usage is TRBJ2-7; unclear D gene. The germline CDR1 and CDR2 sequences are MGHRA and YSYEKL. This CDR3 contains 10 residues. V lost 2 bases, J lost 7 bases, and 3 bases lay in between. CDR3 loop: CASSQNEQYF. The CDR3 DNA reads TGCGCCAGCAGCCAAAATGAGCAGTACTTC.

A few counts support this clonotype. Written as DNA, the CDR3 is TGCAGTGCTAGCGGCGGGGGGACTCTGGATACGCAGTATTTT. It translates to CSASGGGTLDTQYF. The gene calls are TRBV20-1 and TRBJ2-3; 8 positions match TRBD2. CDR3 length: 14 amino acids. Per the germline V gene, CDR1 is DFQATT and CDR2 is SNEGSKA (reference sequence). V dropped 3 bases and J dropped 6; count of bases not matched to a gene: 8.

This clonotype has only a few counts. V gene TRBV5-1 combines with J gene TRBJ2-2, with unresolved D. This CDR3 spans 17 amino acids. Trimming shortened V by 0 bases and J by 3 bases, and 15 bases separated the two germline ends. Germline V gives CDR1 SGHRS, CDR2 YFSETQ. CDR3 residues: CASSLARSALYTGELFF. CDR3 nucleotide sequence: TGCGCCAGCAGCTTGGCCCGCTCGGCACTTTACACCGGGGAGCTGTTTTTT.

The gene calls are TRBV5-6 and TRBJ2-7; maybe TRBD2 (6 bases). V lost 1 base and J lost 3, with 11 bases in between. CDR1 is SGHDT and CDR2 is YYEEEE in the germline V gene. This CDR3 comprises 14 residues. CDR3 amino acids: CASSLYRRDYEQYV. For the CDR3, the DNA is TGTGCCAGCAGCTTGTATCGGAGGGACTACGAGCAGTACGTC.

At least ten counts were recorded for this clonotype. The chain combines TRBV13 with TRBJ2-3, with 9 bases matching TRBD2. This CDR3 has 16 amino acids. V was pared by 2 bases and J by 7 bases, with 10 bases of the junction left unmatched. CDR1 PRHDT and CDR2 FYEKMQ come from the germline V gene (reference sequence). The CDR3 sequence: CASSLTGAGGQNTQYF. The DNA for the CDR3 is TGTGCCAGCAGCTTAACGGGCGCGGGGGGGCAAAATACGCAGTATTTT.

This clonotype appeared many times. The CDR3 coding sequence is TGTGCCAGCAGTGACGGGGCTGGTGAAGCTTTCTTT. Its protein product is CASSDGAGEAFF. The J gene is TRBJ1-1, the V gene TRBV6-4; possible D gene TRBD1, 5 bases. V shed 2 bases and J shed 7 bases, with 8 bases lying between them. The CDR3 is made up of 12 amino acids. The germline gives CDR1 MRHNA, CDR2 SNTAGT.

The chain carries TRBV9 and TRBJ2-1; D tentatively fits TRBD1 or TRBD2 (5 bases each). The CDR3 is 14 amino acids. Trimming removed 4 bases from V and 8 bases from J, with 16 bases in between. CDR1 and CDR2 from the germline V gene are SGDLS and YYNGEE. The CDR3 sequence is CASSPMGDFDEQFF. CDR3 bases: TGTGCCAGCAGCCCCATGGGGGATTTCGATGAGCAGTTCTTC.

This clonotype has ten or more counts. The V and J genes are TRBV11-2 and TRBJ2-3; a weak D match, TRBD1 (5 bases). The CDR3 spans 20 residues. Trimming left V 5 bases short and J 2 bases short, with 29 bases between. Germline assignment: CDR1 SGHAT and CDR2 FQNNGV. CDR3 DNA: TGTGCCAGCAGCGCCCTTCCCACAGGACGCTCAGGCTCATTCACAGATACGCAGTATTTT. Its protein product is CASSALPTGRSGSFTDTQYF.

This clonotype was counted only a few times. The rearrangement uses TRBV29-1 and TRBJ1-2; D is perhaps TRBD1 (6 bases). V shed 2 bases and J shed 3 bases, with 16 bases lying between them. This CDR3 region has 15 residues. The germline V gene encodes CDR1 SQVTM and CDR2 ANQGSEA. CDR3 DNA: TGCAGCGTTGAAACCGGGGGGCGCGGCGACTATGGCTACACCTTC. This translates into CSVETGGRGDYGYTF.

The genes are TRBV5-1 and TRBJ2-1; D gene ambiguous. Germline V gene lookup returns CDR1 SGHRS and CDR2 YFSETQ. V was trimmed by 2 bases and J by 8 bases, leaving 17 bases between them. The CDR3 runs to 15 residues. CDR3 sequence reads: CASSLRSVVRYEQFF. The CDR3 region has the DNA TGCGCCAGCAGCTTAAGATCTGTGGTTAGGTATGAGCAGTTCTTC.

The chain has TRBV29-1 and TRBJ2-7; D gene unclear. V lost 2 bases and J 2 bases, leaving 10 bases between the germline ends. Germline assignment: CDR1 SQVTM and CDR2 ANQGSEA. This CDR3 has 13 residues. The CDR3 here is CSVENPVTYEQYF. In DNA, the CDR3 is TGCAGCGTTGAAAACCCAGTTACCTACGAGCAGTACTTC.

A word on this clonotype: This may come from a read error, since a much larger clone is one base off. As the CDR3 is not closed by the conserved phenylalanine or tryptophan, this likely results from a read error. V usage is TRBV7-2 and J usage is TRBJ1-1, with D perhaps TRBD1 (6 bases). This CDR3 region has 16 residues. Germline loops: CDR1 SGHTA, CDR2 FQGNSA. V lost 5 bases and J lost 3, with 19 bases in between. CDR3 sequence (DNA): TGTGCCAGCAGCCCCGATCCTCCCAGGGGCTACACTGAAGCTTTCTTA. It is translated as CASSPDPPRGYTEAFL.

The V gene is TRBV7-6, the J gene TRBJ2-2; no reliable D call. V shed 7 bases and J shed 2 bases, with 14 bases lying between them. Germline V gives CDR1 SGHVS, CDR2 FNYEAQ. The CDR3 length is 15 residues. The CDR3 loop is CASNAVGPNTGELFF. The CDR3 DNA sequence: TGTGCCAGCAACGCCGTAGGGCCAAACACCGGGGAGCTGTTTTTT. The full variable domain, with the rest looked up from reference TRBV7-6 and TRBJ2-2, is GAGVSQSPRYKVTKRGQDVALRCDPISGHVSLYWYRQALGQGPEFLTYFNYEAQQDKSGLPNDRFSAERPEGSISTLTIQRTEQRDSAMYRCASNAVGPNTGELFFGEGSRLTVL.

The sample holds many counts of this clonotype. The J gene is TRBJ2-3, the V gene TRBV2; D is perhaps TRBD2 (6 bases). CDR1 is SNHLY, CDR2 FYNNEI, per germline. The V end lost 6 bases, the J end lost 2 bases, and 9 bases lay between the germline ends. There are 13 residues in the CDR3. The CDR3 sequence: CASRWDSTDTQYF. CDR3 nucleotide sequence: TGTGCCAGCAGATGGGACTCCACAGATACGCAGTATTTT. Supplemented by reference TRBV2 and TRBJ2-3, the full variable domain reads EPEVTQTPSHQVTQMGQEVILRCVPISNHLYFYWYRQILGQKVEFLVSFYNNEISEKSEIFDDQFSVERPDGSNFTLKIRSTKLEDSAMYFCASRWDSTDTQYFGPGTRLTVL.

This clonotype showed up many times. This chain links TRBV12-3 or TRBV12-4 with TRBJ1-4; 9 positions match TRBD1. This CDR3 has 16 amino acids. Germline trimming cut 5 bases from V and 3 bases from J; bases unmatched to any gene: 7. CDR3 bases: TGTGCCAGCAGTGGGGGACAGGGTCTAGCTAATGAAAAACTGTTTTTT. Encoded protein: CASSGGQGLANEKLFF.

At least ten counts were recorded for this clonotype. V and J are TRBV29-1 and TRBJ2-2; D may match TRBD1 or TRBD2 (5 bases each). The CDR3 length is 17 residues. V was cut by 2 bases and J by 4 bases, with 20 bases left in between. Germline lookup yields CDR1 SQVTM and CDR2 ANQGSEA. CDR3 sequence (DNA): TGCAGCGTTGAACTCCGGGACCAACTACGCGGCACCGGGGAGCTGTTTTTT. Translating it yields CSVELRDQLRGTGELFF.